Below, one T cell receptor beta chain is given with its context. The sample originates from a study of blood T cell repertoires in COVID-19. Across the study: Samples came from the United States, Italy and Spain, spanning acute and convalescent COVID-19. PBMCs, B-cell-depleted T cells, or T cells provided the cDNA or gDNA that made up the material.

Recruited during active infection, patients (from Seattle) were subsequently followed longitudinally. How the authors handled the data: Reference gene primers were amplified, and this amplification served to estimate nucleated cell counts. Method: immunoSEQ multiplex PCR; TCRdb's copy keeps in-frame clones and lacks some. V and J calls plus clone size are reproduced from that table; the DNA served to infer D and trimming. The sample comprises 210,000 or so clones, approximately 84% of which are singletons, and over 6% rests with the top ten. The germline V and J ends were trimmed by 7 bases and 0 bases, with 13 bases remaining between them. The CDR3 extends over 15 amino acids. Germline CDR1 is SNHLY and CDR2 is FYNNEI.

The sample taken for sequencing was peripheral blood. The rearrangement links TRBV2 to TRBJ1-5; TRBD1 is a possible D gene (5 bases). The TCR originated in an elderly woman with COVID-19, enrolled during active disease. The CDR3, as DNA: TGTGCCAGCAACTTGGACAACTTTAGCAATCAGCCCCAGCATTTT. It specifies CASNLDNFSNQPQHF.